This TCR beta chain was identified in a study of regulatory dendritic cells for organ transplantation. Findings and caveats of the study: Regulatory dendritic cells appeared to expand memory CD8+ clones less than mature ones. Memory T cells were less diverse than naive, with memory CD8+ most oligoclonal.

V lost 2 bases and J lost 3, with 10 bases in between. Germline V CDR1 and CDR2: ENHRY, SYGVKD. The CDR3 length is 15 residues. Some clones are missing from TCRdb's copy, which holds only in-frame ones; the method was immunoSEQ multiplex PCR. The sample has some 35,000 clones; approximately 88% are singletons. For this clone: Its antigen is unknown.

The rearrangement links TRBV10-3 to TRBJ2-2; possible D gene TRBD2, 5 bases. Sequencing was performed on naive CD4+ T cells from blood. As to subset: CD45RA+ naive T cells. The source is a human donor in good health. CDR3 coding DNA: TGTGCCATCAGTGAGGGGAGATGGGACACCGGGGAGCTGTTTTTT. Encoded protein: CAISEGRWDTGELFF.